The 5 T cell receptor beta chains presented below share a single source sample, sequenced in a study of blood T cell repertoires in COVID-19. Here immunoSEQ multiplex PCR was the method, and the copy in TCRdb shows in-frame clones only, minus some. The table records roughly 130,000 clones, 70% to 90% of them present only once. Sequenced material: peripheral blood. These receptors were obtained from a woman aged 60-75 years with acute or convalescent COVID-19.

The rearrangement links TRBV21-1 to TRBJ2-2; the table's TRBD2 call for D was not verified on the DNA. TRBV21-1 constitutes a pseudogene. The length of the CDR3 is 22 residues. The CDR3 DNA follows: TGTGCCAGCAGCAATAGAAGAAGGTCGGGACTAGCGGGAGTGAGGAACACCGGGGAGCTGTTTTTT. This codes for CASSNRRRSGLAGVRNTGELFF.

This rearrangement joins TRBV28 to TRBJ2-1; the match to TRBD2 covers 10 bases. Trimming removed 5 bases from V and 9 bases from J; junction bases left unmatched: 10. The germline gives CDR1 MDHEN, CDR2 SYDVKM. CDR3 length: 15 amino acids. DNA of the CDR3: TGTGCCAGCAGTCCCCCGGTAGCGGGAGGCATTGAGCAGTTCTTC. This gives the protein CASSPPVAGGIEQFF.

This sequence joins TRBV11-2 and TRBJ2-3; 10 positions agree with TRBD2. Trimming took 1 base from V and 2 from J; bases not matched to a gene: 3. This CDR3 spans 16 amino acids. Germline assignment: CDR1 SGHAT and CDR2 FQNNGV. CDR3 sequence (DNA): TGTGCCAGCAGCTTAGGGGGACTAGCGAACACAGATACGCAGTATTTT. It codes for CASSLGGLANTDTQYF.

The table lists this clone with a count of one. The chain combines TRBV29-1 with TRBJ2-5; a possible D gene is TRBD2 (5 bases). CDR1 is SQVTM, CDR2 ANQGSEA, per germline. CDR3 size: 13 residues. V shed 3 bases and J shed 9 bases, with 17 bases lying between them. The chain's CDR3 is CSVDWSRARSQYF. CDR3 in DNA: TGCAGCGTTGATTGGTCGCGGGCCCGGTCCCAGTACTTC. The full variable domain, in which reference TRBV29-1 and TRBJ2-5 provide the parts outside the CDR3, is SAVISQKPSRDICQRGTSLTIQCQVDSQVTMMFWYRQQPGQSLTLIATANQGSEATYESGFVIDKFPISRPNLTFSTLTVSNMSPEDSSIYLCSVDWSRARSQYFGPGTRLLVL.

Note on this clone: Other nucleotide sequences from this sample produce the same CDR3. The rearrangement uses TRBV9 and TRBJ2-2, with D uncertain. CDR3 length: 14 residues. V was shortened by 0 bases and J by 1 base, with 4 bases between the two germline ends. CDR1 is SGDLS, CDR2 YYNGEE, per germline. Written as DNA, the CDR3 is TGTGCCAGCAGCGTAGGTCTGAACACCGGGGAGCTGTTTTTT. Its translation: CASSVGLNTGELFF.